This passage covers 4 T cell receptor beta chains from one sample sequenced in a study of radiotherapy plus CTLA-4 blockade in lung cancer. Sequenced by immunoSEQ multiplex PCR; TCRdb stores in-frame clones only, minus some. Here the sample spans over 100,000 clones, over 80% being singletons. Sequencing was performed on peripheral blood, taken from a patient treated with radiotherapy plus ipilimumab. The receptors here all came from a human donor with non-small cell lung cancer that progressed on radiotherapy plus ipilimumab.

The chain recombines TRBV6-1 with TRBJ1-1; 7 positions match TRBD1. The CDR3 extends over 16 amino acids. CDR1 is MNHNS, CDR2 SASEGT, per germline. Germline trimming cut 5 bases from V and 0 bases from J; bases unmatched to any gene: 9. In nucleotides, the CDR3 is TGTGCCAGCAGTCAAGGGACAGATAACATGAACACTGAAGCTTTCTTT. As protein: CASSQGTDNMNTEAFF.

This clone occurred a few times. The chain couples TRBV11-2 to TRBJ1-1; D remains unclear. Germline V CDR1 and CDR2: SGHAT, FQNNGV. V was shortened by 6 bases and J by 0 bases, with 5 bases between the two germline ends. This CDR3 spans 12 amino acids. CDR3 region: CASSQLNTEAFF. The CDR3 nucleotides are TGTGCCAGCAGTCAGTTGAACACTGAAGCTTTCTTT.

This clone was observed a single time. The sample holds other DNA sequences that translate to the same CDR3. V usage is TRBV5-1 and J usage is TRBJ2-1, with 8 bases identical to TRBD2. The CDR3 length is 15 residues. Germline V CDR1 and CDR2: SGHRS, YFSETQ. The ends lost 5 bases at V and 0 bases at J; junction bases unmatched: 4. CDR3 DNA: TGCGCCAGCAGTCCTAGCGGGTCCTCCTACAATGAGCAGTTCTTC. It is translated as CASSPSGSSYNEQFF.

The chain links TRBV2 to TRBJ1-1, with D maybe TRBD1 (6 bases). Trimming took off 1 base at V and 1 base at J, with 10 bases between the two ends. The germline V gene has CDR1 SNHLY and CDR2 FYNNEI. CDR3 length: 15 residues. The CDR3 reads CASSEEAGANTEAFF. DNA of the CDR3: TGTGCCAGCAGTGAAGAGGCAGGGGCGAACACTGAAGCTTTCTTT. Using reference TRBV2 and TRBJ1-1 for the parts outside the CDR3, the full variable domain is EPEVTQTPSHQVTQMGQEVILRCVPISNHLYFYWYRQILGQKVEFLVSFYNNEISEKSEIFDDQFSVERPDGSNFTLKIRSTKLEDSAMYFCASSEEAGANTEAFFGQGTRLTVV.